The source of this T cell receptor (beta chain) is a study of T cells expressing NK-cell markers. Study summary: Seven HCMV-seropositive donors and one seronegative donor made up the eight sequenced donors. Points from the study as a whole: Four of the donors also had these clonotypes leading their CD3+CD56-NKG2C+ fraction.

The CDR3 has 16 residues. CDR1 is LNHDA, CDR2 SQIVND, per germline (reference sequence). Reprocessing the 5' RACE reads, TCRdb reports a single entry for every CDR3 protein and omits DNA. This sample's clone table lists a few hundred thousand distinct CDR3 sequences. A remark on this clonotype: What it recognizes is unknown.

This sequence originates from a man between 18 and 69 years old in good health. Specimen: blood T cells: a sorted CD56 or NKG2C T cell subset, CD4+ or CD8+ T cells, or bulk PBMC T cells (not recorded which). This rearrangement joins TRBV19 to TRBJ1-1; the TCRdb D gene call, TRBD1, has no DNA to confirm it. CDR3 sequence: CASTRAGRGLNTEAFF.